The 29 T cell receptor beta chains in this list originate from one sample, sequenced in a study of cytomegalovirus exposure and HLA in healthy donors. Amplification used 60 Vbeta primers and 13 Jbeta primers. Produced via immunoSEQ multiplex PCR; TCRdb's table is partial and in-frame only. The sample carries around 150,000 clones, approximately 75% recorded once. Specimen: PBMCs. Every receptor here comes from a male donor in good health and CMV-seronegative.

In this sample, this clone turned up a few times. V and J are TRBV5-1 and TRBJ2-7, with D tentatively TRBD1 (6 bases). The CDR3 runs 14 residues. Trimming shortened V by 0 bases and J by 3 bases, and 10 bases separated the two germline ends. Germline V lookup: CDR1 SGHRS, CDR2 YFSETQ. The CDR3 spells CASSLEGRGYEQYF. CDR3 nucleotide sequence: TGCGCCAGCAGCTTGGAGGGCAGGGGCTACGAGCAGTACTTC. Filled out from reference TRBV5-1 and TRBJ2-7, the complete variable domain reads KAGVTQTPRYLIKTRGQQVTLSCSPISGHRSVSWYQQTPGQGLQFLFEYFSETQRNKGNFPGRFSGRQFSNSRSEMNVSTLELGDSALYLCASSLEGRGYEQYFGPGTRLTVT.

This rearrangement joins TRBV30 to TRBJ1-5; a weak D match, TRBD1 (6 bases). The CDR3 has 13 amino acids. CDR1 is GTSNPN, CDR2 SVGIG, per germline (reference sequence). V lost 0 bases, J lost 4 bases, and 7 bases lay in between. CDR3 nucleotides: TGTGCCTGGAGTGTAGGACAGAATCAGCCCCAGCATTTT. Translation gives CAWSVGQNQPQHF.

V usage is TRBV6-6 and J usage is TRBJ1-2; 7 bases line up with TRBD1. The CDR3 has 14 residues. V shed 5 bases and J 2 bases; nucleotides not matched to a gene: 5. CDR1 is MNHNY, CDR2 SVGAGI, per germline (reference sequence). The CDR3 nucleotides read TGTGCCAGCAGTCCTCGGACAGGAAACTATGGCTACACCTTC. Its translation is CASSPRTGNYGYTF.

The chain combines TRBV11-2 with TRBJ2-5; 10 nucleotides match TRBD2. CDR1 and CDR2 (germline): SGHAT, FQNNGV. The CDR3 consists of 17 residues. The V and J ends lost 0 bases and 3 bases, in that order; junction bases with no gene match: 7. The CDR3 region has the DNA TGTGCCAGCAGCTTAGATCCACCAGGACTAGCGGAAGAGACCCAGTACTTC. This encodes CASSLDPPGLAEETQYF.

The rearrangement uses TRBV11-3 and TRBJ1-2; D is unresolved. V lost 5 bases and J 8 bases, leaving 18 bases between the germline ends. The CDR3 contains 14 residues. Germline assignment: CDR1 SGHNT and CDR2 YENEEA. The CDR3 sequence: CASSVGRGSRGYTF. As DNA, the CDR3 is TGTGCCAGCAGCGTAGGACGCGGGAGCAGGGGCTACACCTTC.

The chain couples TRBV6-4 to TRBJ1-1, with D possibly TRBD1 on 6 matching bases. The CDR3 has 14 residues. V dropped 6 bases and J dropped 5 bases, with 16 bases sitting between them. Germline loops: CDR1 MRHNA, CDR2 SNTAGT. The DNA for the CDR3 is TGTGCCAGCAGGAGACAGGCGGGGGTGACTGAAGCTTTCTTT. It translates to CASRRQAGVTEAFF.

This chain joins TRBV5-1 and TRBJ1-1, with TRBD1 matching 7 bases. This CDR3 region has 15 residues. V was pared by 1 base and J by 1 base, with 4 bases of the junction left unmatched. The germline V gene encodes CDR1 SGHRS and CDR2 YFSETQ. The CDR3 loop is CASSLLGQWNTEAFF. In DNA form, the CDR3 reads TGCGCCAGCAGCTTGTTGGGACAGTGGAACACTGAAGCTTTCTTT.

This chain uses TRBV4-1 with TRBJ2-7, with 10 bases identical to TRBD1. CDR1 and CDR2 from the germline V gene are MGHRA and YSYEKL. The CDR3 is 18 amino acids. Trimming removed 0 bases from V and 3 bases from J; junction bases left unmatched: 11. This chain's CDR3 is CASSQDRDRGPSFYEQYF. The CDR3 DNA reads TGCGCCAGCAGCCAAGATAGGGACAGGGGACCCAGTTTCTACGAGCAGTACTTC.

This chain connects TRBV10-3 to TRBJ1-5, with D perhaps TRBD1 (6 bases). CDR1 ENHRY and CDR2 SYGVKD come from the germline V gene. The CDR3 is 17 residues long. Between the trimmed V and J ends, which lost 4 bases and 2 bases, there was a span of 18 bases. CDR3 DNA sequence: TGTGCCATCAGTGCTTACAGGGTTGGGGTAGGCAATCAGCCCCAGCATTTT. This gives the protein CAISAYRVGVGNQPQHF.

In DNA form, the CDR3 reads TGTGCCAGCAGCCCGACAGAGCCGAACACTGAAGCTTTCTTT. Amino acid sequence: CASSPTEPNTEAFF. The V call is TRBV7-9, the J call TRBJ1-1, with D tentatively TRBD1 (5 bases). This CDR3 comprises 14 residues. Germline CDR1 SEHNR, CDR2 FQNEAQ (reference sequence). With 5 bases removed from V and 1 base from J, the gap between germline ends came to 11 bases. The full variable domain, rest sourced from reference TRBV7-9 and TRBJ1-1, is DTGVSQNPRHKITKRGQNVTFRCDPISEHNRLYWYRQTLGQGPEFLTYFQNEAQLEKSRLLSDRFSAERPKGSFSTLEIQRTEQGDSAMYLCASSPTEPNTEAFFGQGTRLTVV.

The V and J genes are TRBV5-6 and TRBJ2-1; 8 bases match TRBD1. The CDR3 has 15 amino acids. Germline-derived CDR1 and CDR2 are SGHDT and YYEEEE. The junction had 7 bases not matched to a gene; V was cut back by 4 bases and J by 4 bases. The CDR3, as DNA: TGTGCCAGCAGCGCCCCGAGACAGGGGTACAATGAGCAGTTCTTC. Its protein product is CASSAPRQGYNEQFF.

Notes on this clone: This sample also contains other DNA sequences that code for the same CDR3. The CDR3 DNA sequence: TGTGCCAGTACCTCGACAGTCGACTCCTACGAGCAGTACTTC. Translation: CASTSTVDSYEQYF. The chain uses TRBV19 and TRBJ2-7; D is possibly TRBD1 (5 bases). The germline gives CDR1 LNHDA, CDR2 SQIVND (reference sequence). The germline V and J ends were trimmed by 7 bases and 0 bases, with 13 bases remaining between them. The CDR3 sequence is 14 residues long.

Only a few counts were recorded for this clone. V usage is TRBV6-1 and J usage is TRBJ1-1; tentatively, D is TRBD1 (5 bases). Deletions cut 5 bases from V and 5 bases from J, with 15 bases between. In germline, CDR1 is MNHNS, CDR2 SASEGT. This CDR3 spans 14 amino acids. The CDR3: CASSLRVGGTEAFF. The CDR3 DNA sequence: TGTGCCAGCAGTCTCCGAGTTGGGGGGACTGAAGCTTTCTTT.

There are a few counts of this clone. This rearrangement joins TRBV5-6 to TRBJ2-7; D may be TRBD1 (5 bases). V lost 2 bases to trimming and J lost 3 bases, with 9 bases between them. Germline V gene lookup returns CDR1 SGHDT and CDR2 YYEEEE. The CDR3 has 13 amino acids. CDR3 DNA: TGTGCCAGCAGCTTCGCAGGGAACTACGAGCAGTACTTC. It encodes CASSFAGNYEQYF.

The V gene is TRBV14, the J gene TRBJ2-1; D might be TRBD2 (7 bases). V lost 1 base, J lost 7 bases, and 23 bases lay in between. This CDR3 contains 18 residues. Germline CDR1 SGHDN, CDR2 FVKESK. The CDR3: CASSQVSPGGYYPNEQFF. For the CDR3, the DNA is TGTGCCAGCAGCCAAGTTTCCCCGGGGGGCTACTACCCGAATGAGCAGTTCTTC.

The CDR3 nucleotides are TGTGCCATCATCGCCGAAGCGGGACAGGGAGAGTCCTATGGCTACACCTTC. Protein sequence: CAIIAEAGQGESYGYTF. The rearrangement links TRBV10-3 to TRBJ1-2; 9 positions match TRBD1. This CDR3 has 17 amino acids. The J segment lost 4 bases and the V segment lost 7 bases, leaving 16 bases of the junction unmatched. CDR1 is ENHRY and CDR2 is SYGVKD in the germline V gene.

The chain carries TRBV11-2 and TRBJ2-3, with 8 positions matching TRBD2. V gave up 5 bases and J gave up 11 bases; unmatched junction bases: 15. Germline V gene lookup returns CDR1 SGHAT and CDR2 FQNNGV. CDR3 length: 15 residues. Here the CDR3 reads CASSPSGGTHWGQYF. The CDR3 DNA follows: TGTGCCAGCAGCCCCTCGGGGGGGACTCATTGGGGGCAGTATTTT.

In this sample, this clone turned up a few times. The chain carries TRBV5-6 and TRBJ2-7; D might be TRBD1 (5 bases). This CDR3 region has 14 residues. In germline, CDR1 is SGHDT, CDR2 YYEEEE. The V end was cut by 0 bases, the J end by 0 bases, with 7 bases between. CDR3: CASSLGTSSYEQYF. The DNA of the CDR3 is TGTGCCAGCAGCTTGGGGACAAGCTCCTACGAGCAGTACTTC.

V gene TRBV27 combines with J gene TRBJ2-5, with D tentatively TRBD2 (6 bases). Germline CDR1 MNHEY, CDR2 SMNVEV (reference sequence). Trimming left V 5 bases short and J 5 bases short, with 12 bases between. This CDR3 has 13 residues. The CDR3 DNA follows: TGTGCCAGCAGTCCACGGGGGTGGGAGACCCAGTACTTC. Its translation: CASSPRGWETQYF.

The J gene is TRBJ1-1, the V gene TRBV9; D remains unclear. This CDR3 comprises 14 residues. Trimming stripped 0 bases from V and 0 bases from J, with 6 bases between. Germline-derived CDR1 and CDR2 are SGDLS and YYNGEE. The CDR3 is CASSVGPMNTEAFF. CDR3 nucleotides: TGTGCCAGCAGCGTAGGGCCCATGAACACTGAAGCTTTCTTT. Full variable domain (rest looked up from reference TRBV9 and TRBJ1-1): DSGVTQTPKHLITATGQRVTLRCSPRSGDLSVYWYQQSLDQGLQFLIQYYNGEERAKGNILERFSAQQFPDLHSELNLSSLELGDSALYFCASSVGPMNTEAFFGQGTRLTVV.

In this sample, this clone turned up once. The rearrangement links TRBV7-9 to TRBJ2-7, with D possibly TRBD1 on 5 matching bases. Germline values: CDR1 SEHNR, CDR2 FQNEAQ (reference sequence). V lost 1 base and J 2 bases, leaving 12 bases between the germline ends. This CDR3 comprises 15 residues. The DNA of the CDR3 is TGTGCCAGCAGCTTAGTGGAGACAGACACCTACGAGCAGTACTTC. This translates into CASSLVETDTYEQYF.

In DNA, the CDR3 is TGTGCCAGCAGTTACTCCTTAGATACAGATACGCAGTATTTT. Residues: CASSYSLDTDTQYF. V and J are TRBV6-5 and TRBJ2-3, with no clear D. V was cut by 0 bases and J by 3 bases, with 7 bases left in between. The CDR3 length is 14 residues. Per the germline V gene, CDR1 is MNHEY and CDR2 is SVGAGI.

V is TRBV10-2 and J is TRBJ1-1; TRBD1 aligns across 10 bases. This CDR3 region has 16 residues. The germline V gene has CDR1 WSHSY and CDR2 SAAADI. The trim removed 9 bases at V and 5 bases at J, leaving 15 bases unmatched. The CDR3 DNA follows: TGCGCCAGTAAGGGTGGGACAGGGGCCGGGGGGACTGAAGCTTTCTTT. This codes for CASKGGTGAGGTEAFF.

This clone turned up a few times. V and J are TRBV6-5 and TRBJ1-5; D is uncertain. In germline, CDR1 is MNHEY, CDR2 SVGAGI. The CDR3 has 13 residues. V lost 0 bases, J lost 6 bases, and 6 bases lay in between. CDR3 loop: CASSYSARQPQHF. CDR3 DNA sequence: TGTGCCAGCAGTTACTCCGCGCGTCAGCCCCAGCATTTT.

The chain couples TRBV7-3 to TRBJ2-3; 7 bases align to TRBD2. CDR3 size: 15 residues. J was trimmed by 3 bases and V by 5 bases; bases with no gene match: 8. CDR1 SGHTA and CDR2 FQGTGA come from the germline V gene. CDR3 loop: CASSAGVAYTDTQYF. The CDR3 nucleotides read TGTGCCAGCAGCGCGGGGGTTGCCTATACAGATACGCAGTATTTT.

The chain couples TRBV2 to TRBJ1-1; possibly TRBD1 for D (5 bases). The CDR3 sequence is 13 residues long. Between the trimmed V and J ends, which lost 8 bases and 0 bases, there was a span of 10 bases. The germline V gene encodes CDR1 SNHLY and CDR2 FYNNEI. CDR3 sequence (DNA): TGTGCCAGCCAAAGCAGGGTGAACACTGAAGCTTTCTTT. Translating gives CASQSRVNTEAFF.

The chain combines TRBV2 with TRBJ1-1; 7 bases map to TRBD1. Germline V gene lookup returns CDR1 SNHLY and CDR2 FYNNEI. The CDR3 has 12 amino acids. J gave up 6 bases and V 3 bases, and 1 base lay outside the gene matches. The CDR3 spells CASSDRGAEAFF. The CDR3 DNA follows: TGTGCCAGCAGTGACAGGGGGGCTGAAGCTTTCTTT.

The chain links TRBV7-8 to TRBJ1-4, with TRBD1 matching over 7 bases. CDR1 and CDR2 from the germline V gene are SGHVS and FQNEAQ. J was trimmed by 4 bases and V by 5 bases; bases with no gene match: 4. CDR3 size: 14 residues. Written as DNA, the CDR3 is TGTGCCAGCAGCAAAGGGACAGTTAATGAAAAACTGTTTTTT. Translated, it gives CASSKGTVNEKLFF.

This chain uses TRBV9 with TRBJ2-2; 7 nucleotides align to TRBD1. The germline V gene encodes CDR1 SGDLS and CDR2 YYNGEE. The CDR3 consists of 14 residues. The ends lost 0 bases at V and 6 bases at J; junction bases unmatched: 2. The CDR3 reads CASSVETGSGELFF. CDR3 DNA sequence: TGTGCCAGCAGCGTAGAGACAGGGTCCGGGGAGCTGTTTTTT. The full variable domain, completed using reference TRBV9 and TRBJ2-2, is DSGVTQTPKHLITATGQRVTLRCSPRSGDLSVYWYQQSLDQGLQFLIQYYNGEERAKGNILERFSAQQFPDLHSELNLSSLELGDSALYFCASSVETGSGELFFGEGSRLTVL.